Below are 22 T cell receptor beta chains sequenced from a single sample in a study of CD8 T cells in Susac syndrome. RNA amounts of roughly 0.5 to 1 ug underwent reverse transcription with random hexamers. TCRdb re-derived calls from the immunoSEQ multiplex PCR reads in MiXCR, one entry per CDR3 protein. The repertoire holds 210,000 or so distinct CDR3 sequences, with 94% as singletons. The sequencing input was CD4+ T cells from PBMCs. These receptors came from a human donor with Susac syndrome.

The CDR3 nucleotides read TGCAGTTCTCCCGTTTGGCCTCAAGAGACCCAGTACTTC. Protein: CSSPVWPQETQYF. This sequence joins TRBV20-1 and TRBJ2-5; D is ambiguous. Trimming shortened V by 8 bases and J by 2 bases, and 15 bases separated the two germline ends. The CDR3 is 13 amino acids. Germline-derived CDR1 and CDR2 are DFQATT and SNEGSKA (reference sequence).

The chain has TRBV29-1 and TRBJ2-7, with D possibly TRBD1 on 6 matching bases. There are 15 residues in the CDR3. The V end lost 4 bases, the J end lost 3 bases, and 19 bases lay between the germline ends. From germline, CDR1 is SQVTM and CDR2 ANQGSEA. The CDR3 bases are TGCAGCGTTGTCCCTGCGACAGGAGAAGTCTACGAGCAGTACTTC. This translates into CSVVPATGEVYEQYF.

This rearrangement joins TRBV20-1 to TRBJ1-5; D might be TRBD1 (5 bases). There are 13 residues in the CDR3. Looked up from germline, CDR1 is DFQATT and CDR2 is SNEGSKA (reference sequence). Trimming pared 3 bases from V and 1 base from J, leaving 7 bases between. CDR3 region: CSASDRSNQPQHF. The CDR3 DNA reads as TGCAGTGCTAGCGACAGAAGCAATCAGCCCCAGCATTTT.

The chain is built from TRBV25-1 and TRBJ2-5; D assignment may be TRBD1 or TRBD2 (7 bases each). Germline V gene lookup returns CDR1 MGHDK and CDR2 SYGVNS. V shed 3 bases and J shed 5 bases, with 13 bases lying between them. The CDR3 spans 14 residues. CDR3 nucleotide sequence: TGTGCCAGCAGTGAGCCAGGGGGAGGGGAGACCCAGTACTTC. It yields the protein CASSEPGGGETQYF.

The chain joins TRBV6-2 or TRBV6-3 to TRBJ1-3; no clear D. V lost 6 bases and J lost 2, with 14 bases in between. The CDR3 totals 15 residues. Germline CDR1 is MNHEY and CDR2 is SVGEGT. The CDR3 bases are TGTGCCAGCAGCTCCGACCCCTCGACTGGAAACACCATATATTTT. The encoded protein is CASSSDPSTGNTIYF.

The CDR3 DNA reads TGCAGTGCTAGACGCGGACAGGGACCTTCCAATGAGCAGTTCTTC. The encoded protein is CSARRGQGPSNEQFF. This chain joins TRBV20-1 and TRBJ2-1; 8 bases line up with TRBD1. CDR3 size: 15 residues. V lost 2 bases, J lost 6 bases, and 9 bases stayed unmatched. The germline V gene has CDR1 DFQATT and CDR2 SNEGSKA (reference sequence).

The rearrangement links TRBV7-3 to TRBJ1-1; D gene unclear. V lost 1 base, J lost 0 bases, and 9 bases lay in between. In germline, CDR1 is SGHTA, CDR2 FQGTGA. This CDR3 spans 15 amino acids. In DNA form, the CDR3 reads TGTGCCAGCAGCTTAAGTCCTGCTATGAACACTGAAGCTTTCTTT. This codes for CASSLSPAMNTEAFF.

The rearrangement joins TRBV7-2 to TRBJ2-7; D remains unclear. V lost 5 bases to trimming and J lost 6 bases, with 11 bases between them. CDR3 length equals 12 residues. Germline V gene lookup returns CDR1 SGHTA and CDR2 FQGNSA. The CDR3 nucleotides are TGTGCCAGCAGCAACCCCCGCTTCGAGCAGTACTTC. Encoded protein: CASSNPRFEQYF.

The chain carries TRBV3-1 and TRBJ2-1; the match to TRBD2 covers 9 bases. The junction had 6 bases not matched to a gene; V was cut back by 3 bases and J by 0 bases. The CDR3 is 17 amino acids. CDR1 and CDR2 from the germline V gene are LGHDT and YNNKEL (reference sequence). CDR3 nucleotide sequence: TGTGCCAGCAGCCAGCCGGGACTAGCAGGCTCCTACAATGAGCAGTTCTTC. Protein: CASSQPGLAGSYNEQFF.

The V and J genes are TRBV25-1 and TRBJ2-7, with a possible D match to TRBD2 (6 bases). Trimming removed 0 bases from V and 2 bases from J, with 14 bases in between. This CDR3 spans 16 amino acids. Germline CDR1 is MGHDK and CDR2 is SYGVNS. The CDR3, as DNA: TGTGCCAGCAGTGAATATGGAGGGACGGGGACCTACGAGCAGTACTTC. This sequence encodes CASSEYGGTGTYEQYF.

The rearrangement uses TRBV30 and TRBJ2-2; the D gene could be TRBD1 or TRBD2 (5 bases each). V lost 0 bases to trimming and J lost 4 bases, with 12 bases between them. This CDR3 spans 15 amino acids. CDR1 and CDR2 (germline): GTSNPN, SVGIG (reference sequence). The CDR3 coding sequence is TGTGCCTGGAGTGTACTAGGGGCGGCCACCGGGGAGCTGTTTTTT. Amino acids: CAWSVLGAATGELFF. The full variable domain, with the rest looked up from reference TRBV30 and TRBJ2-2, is SQTIHQWPATLVQPVGSPLSLECTVEGTSNPNLYWYRQAAGRGLQLLFYSVGIGQISSEVPQNLSASRPQDRQFILSSKKLLLSDSGFYLCAWSVLGAATGELFFGEGSRLTVL.

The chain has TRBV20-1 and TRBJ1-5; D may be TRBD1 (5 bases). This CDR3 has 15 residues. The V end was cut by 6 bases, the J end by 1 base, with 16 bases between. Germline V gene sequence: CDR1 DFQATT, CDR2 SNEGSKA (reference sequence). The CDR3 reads CSAEARVGSNQPQHF. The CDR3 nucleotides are TGCAGTGCCGAAGCCAGGGTAGGGAGCAATCAGCCCCAGCATTTT.

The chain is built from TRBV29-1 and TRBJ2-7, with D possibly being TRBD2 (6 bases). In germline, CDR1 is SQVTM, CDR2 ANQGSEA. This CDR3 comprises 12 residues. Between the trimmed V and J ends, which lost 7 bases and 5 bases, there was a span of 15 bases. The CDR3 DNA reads TGCAGCGGCCTCGGGTGGAGGGACGAGCAGTACTTC. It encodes CSGLGWRDEQYF.

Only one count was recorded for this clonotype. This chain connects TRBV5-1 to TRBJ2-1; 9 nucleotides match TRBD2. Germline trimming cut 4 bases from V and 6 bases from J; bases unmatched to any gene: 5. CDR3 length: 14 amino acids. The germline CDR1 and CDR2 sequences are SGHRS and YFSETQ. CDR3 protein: CASSRGTSSNEQFF. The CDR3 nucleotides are TGCGCCAGCAGCAGGGGGACTAGCAGCAATGAGCAGTTCTTC. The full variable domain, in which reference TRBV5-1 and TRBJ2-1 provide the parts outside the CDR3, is KAGVTQTPRYLIKTRGQQVTLSCSPISGHRSVSWYQQTPGQGLQFLFEYFSETQRNKGNFPGRFSGRQFSNSRSEMNVSTLELGDSALYLCASSRGTSSNEQFFGPGTRLTVL.

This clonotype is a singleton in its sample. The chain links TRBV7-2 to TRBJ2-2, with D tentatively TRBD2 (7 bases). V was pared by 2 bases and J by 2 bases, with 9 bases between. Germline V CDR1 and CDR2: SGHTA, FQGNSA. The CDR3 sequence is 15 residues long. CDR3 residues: CASSLRGANTGELFF. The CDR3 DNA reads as TGTGCCAGCAGCTTACGGGGGGCAAACACCGGGGAGCTGTTTTTT.

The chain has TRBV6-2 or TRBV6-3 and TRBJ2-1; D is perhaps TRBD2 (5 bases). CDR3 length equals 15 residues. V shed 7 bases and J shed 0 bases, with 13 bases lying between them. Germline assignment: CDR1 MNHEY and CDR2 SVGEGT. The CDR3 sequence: CASTLGVSSYNEQFF. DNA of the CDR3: TGTGCCAGCACCCTCGGGGTGAGCTCCTACAATGAGCAGTTCTTC.

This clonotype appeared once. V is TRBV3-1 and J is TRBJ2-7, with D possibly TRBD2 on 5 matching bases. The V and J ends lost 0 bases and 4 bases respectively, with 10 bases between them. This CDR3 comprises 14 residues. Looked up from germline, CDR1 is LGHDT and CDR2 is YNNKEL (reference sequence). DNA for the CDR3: TGTGCCAGCAGCCAAGACCCGGGGTCTTACGAGCAGTACTTC. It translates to CASSQDPGSYEQYF.

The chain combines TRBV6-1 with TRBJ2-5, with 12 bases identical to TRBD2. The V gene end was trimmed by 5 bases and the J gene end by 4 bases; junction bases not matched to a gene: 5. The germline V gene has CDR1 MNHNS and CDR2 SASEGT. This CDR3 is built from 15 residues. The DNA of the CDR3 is TGTGCCAGCAGTCCCTCTAGCGGGGGGGGAGAGACCCAGTACTTC. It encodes CASSPSSGGGETQYF.

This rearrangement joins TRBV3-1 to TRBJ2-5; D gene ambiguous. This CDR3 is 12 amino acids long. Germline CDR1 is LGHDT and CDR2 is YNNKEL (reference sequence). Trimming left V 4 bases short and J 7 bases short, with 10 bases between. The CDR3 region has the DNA TGTGCCAGCAGCCTCTTGGGCGGGACCCAGTACTTC. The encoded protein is CASSLLGGTQYF.

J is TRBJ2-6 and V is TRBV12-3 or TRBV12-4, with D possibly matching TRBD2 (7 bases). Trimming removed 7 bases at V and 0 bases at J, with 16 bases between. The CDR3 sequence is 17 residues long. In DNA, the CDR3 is TGTGCCAGCAAAAGGGCGGGGGCCGACTCTGGGGCCAACGTCCTGACTTTC. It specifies CASKRAGADSGANVLTF.

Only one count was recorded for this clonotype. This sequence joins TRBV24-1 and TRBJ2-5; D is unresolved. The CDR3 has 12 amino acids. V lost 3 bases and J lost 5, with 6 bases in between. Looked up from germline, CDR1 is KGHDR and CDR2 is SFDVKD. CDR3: CATSDGDETQYF. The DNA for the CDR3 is TGTGCCACCAGTGATGGTGACGAGACCCAGTACTTC.

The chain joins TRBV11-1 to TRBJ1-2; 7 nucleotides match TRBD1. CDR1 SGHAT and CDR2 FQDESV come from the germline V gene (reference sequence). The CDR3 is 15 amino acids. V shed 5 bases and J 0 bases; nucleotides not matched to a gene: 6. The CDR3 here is CASSGIGTANYGYTF. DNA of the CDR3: TGTGCCAGCAGCGGCATTGGGACAGCTAACTATGGCTACACCTTC.